Included here is one T cell receptor beta chain sequence, with context. The antigen is undetermined. Per the germline V gene, CDR1 is SGHTS and CDR2 is YDEGEE. Between the trimmed V and J ends, which lost 3 bases and 4 bases, there was a span of 16 bases. The CDR3 loop spans 16 amino acids. The data originate from a study of cytomegalovirus exposure and HLA in healthy donors. On the study more broadly: Counted in an early data release were about 80 million unique TCRs from HLA-typed donors.

Vbeta (60) and Jbeta (13) primers were used in the PCR. Assay used: immunoSEQ multiplex PCR; TCRdb lists only in-frame clones, some missing. The ten top clones account for under 2%, within a sample of around 130,000 clones. Study outcomes and limitations: No immune exposure information besides CMV serostatus was available. In a later analysis, approximately 18,000 TCR beta sequences were associated with HLA alleles at 0.05 false discovery rate. Later analysis associated a missense DCLRE1C variant with TCR beta V- and J-gene trimming.

The rearrangement uses TRBV5-8 and TRBJ1-4; D might be TRBD1 (5 bases). Sequenced sample: PBMCs. The clonotype was recovered from a woman aged 40 to 55 in good health and CMV-seronegative. DNA for the CDR3: TGTGCCAGCAGCTCAGTTTCTGACAGCTTTAATGAAAAACTGTTTTTT. It translates to CASSSVSDSFNEKLFF.